Shown below are 20 T cell receptor beta chains from a single sample sequenced in a study of beta chain features in type 1 diabetes. The investigators reverse transcribed all of the isolated RNA, so they sequenced expressed TCRB transcripts. Profiling relied on immunoSEQ multiplex PCR, and the TCRdb table lists in-frame clones only, not all of them. The profile shows 850,000 to 900,000 clones, roughly a sixth of them singletons. Material: naive CD4+ T cells from blood. The receptors were sampled from a young woman in good health.

In its sample, this clone was seen a few times. The CDR3 reads CASSYSWGQVNTEAFF. CDR3 nucleotides: TGTGCCAGCAGTTACTCCTGGGGCCAGGTGAACACTGAAGCTTTCTTT. The rearrangement joins TRBV6-5 to TRBJ1-1; perhaps TRBD1 as D (5 bases). Trimming shortened V by 0 bases and J by 0 bases, and 11 bases separated the two germline ends. Germline V gene sequence: CDR1 MNHEY, CDR2 SVGAGI. This CDR3 has 16 amino acids.

Only one count was recorded for this clone. J is TRBJ2-7 and V is TRBV6-1, with 8 bases aligning to TRBD1. Germline V gives CDR1 MNHNS, CDR2 SASEGT. Germline trimming cut 3 bases from V and 2 bases from J; bases unmatched to any gene: 3. The CDR3 sequence is 14 residues long. CDR3 in DNA: TGTGCCAGCAGTGAGGACAGGGAGGCCTACGAGCAGTACTTC. Protein sequence: CASSEDREAYEQYF.

The V call is TRBV18, the J call TRBJ2-7; D may be TRBD2 (6 bases). The germline gives CDR1 KGHSH, CDR2 LQKENI. The V gene lost 6 bases and the J gene lost 0 bases, with 12 bases spanning the gap. The CDR3 is 14 residues long. The CDR3 loop is CASSGRDNSYEQYF. The CDR3 coding sequence is TGTGCCAGCTCTGGGCGGGATAACTCCTACGAGCAGTACTTC.

This clone was found a few times. The V gene is TRBV7-9, the J gene TRBJ2-1; D tentatively fits TRBD1 or TRBD2 (5 bases each). Germline V lookup: CDR1 SEHNR, CDR2 FQNEAQ (reference sequence). The length of the CDR3 is 14 residues. Trimming removed 5 bases at V and 4 bases at J, with 12 bases between. The CDR3 is CASSPGTEYNEQFF. In DNA form, the CDR3 reads TGTGCCAGCAGCCCTGGGACGGAATACAATGAGCAGTTCTTC.

CDR3 sequence (DNA): TGCAGCGTTGGACGGGCGGGAGGTCCGGCAGATACGCAGTATTTT. It specifies CSVGRAGGPADTQYF. The V call is TRBV29-1, the J call TRBJ2-3; 8 bases map to TRBD2. This CDR3 contains 15 residues. V lost 4 bases and J lost 4; bases outside the gene matches: 10. Germline V lookup: CDR1 SQVTM, CDR2 ANQGSEA.

This clone was picked up a small number of times. V and J are TRBV4-1 and TRBJ1-2, with D hard to call. The germline CDR1 and CDR2 sequences are MGHRA and YSYEKL. The CDR3 loop spans 17 amino acids. Trimming took off 4 bases at V and 2 bases at J, with 20 bases between the two ends. The CDR3 sequence is CASSPGLPRGFNYGYTF. CDR3 nucleotide sequence: TGCGCCAGCAGCCCGGGCCTCCCCCGGGGTTTCAACTATGGCTACACCTTC.

The chain links TRBV10-3 to TRBJ1-2; D may be TRBD1 (5 bases). V dropped 6 bases and J dropped 2 bases, with 16 bases sitting between them. There are 15 residues in the CDR3. Germline V CDR1 and CDR2: ENHRY, SYGVKD. The CDR3 reads CAIRGGVGANYGYTF. The CDR3, as DNA: TGTGCCATCAGAGGAGGGGTTGGGGCCAACTATGGCTACACCTTC.

The J gene is TRBJ2-1, the V gene TRBV19; 9 nucleotides match TRBD2. The CDR3 loop spans 16 amino acids. CDR1 is LNHDA and CDR2 is SQIVND in the germline V gene (reference sequence). The ends lost 6 bases at V and 0 bases at J; junction bases unmatched: 6. This chain's CDR3 is CASRPSGTSSYNEQFF. In nucleotides, the CDR3 is TGTGCCAGTAGGCCTAGCGGGACCAGCTCCTACAATGAGCAGTTCTTC.

DNA of the CDR3: TGTGCCAGCAGCTTAGGGTCGGGGGGCGGAAAGTACTTC. Its translation: CASSLGSGGGKYF. The chain is built from TRBV11-2 and TRBJ2-7, with D tentatively TRBD2 (7 bases). V gave up 1 base and J gave up 11 bases, with 15 bases separating them. The V gene's germline CDR1 is SGHAT and CDR2 FQNNGV. The CDR3 runs to 13 residues.

J is TRBJ2-1 and V is TRBV7-9; D not resolved. This CDR3 is 14 amino acids long. CDR1 and CDR2 (germline): SEHNR, FQNEAQ (reference sequence). Trimming took off 3 bases at V and 5 bases at J, with 11 bases between the two ends. The CDR3 reads CASSLGAAHNEQFF. The CDR3 region has the DNA TGTGCCAGCAGCTTGGGTGCGGCACACAATGAGCAGTTCTTC.

V and J are TRBV28 and TRBJ1-4; no firm D call. CDR1 MDHEN and CDR2 SYDVKM come from the germline V gene. Trimming pared 6 bases from V and 0 bases from J, leaving 11 bases between. The CDR3 loop spans 15 amino acids. The CDR3 protein is CASRKDGATNEKLFF. The CDR3, as DNA: TGTGCCAGCAGAAAGGACGGAGCAACTAATGAAAAACTGTTTTTT.

The rearrangement joins TRBV25-1 to TRBJ2-7, with 9 bases matching TRBD1. Per germline, CDR1 MGHDK and CDR2 SYGVNS. This CDR3 has 16 amino acids. Trimming took 2 bases from V and 1 from J; bases not matched to a gene: 6. The CDR3 coding sequence is TGTGCCAGCAGTGAACGGACCGGGACAGGGTCCTACGAGCAGTACTTC. Translation gives CASSERTGTGSYEQYF.

V gene TRBV5-7 combines with J gene TRBJ2-7, with TRBD1 identical over 9 bases. TRBV5-7 is identified as an open reading frame with a role that is uncertain. The V and J ends lost 2 bases and 1 base, in that order; junction bases with no gene match: 7. This CDR3 is 16 amino acids long. The CDR3 region has the DNA TGTGCCAGCAGCTTAAAGACAGGGGGAACGTCCTACGAGCAGTACTTC. Translating gives CASSLKTGGTSYEQYF.

This clone has just a few counts. The J gene is TRBJ2-7, the V gene TRBV27; no clear D. V was shortened by 7 bases and J by 3 bases, with 19 bases between the two germline ends. The CDR3 has 15 residues. The germline gives CDR1 MNHEY, CDR2 SMNVEV (reference sequence). The CDR3 DNA sequence: TGTGCCAGCATTTGCCCGGCAGCCCGGAGCTACGAGCAGTACTTC. Its protein is CASICPAARSYEQYF.

The V call is TRBV2, the J call TRBJ2-2; 8 positions agree with TRBD2. Germline loops: CDR1 SNHLY, CDR2 FYNNEI. The CDR3 spans 16 residues. The trim removed 5 bases at V and 1 base at J, leaving 6 bases unmatched. CDR3 loop: CASSLRGVRNTGELFF. The DNA for the CDR3 is TGTGCCAGCAGTCTGCGGGGGGTCAGGAACACCGGGGAGCTGTTTTTT.

The chain recombines TRBV6-5 with TRBJ2-6; D possibly corresponds to TRBD1 (5 bases). This CDR3 has 15 amino acids. Germline CDR1 reads MNHEY; CDR2 reads SVGAGI. Trimming shortened V by 5 bases and J by 1 base, and 9 bases separated the two germline ends. CDR3 loop: CASSPRESGANVLTF. CDR3 sequence (DNA): TGTGCCAGCAGTCCCAGGGAATCTGGGGCCAACGTCCTGACTTTC.

The chain joins TRBV7-9 to TRBJ1-2; D is ambiguous. Germline V gene lookup returns CDR1 SEHNR and CDR2 FQNEAQ (reference sequence). The CDR3 covers 14 residues. V lost 3 bases and J 3 bases, leaving 11 bases between the germline ends. CDR3 amino acids: CASSFTQSDYGYTF. CDR3 DNA: TGTGCCAGCAGCTTCACCCAATCTGACTATGGCTACACCTTC.

This clone has a handful of counts. The gene calls are TRBV7-2 and TRBJ2-5; TRBD2 aligns across 12 bases. The junction had 17 bases not matched to a gene; V was cut back by 5 bases and J by 7 bases. This CDR3 is built from 18 residues. CDR1 and CDR2 (germline): SGHTA, FQGNSA. The CDR3 reads CASSTRTSGRPTLGTQYF. For the CDR3, the DNA is TGTGCCAGCAGCACGCGTACTAGCGGGAGGCCGACTTTAGGGACCCAGTACTTC. The whole variable domain, filled in from reference TRBV7-2 and TRBJ2-5, reads GAGVSQSPSNKVTEKGKDVELRCDPISGHTALYWYRQSLGQGLEFLIYFQGNSAPDKSGLPSDRFSAERTGGSVSTLTIQRTQQEDSAVYLCASSTRTSGRPTLGTQYFGPGTRLLVL.

The rearrangement uses TRBV27 and TRBJ2-2; D remains ambiguous. CDR3 length: 14 amino acids. Germline V gene lookup returns CDR1 MNHEY and CDR2 SMNVEV (reference sequence). V lost 5 bases to trimming and J lost 0 bases, with 7 bases between them. DNA for the CDR3: TGTGCCAGCAGTCCCCGGCCGAACACCGGGGAGCTGTTTTTT. It specifies CASSPRPNTGELFF.

This clone was seen more than once but under ten times. J is TRBJ2-3 and V is TRBV7-2; no reliable D call. CDR1 is SGHTA, CDR2 FQGNSA, per germline. This CDR3 is 13 amino acids long. Trimming took 5 bases from V and 0 from J, leaving 6 bases between them. The CDR3 sequence: CASSPGSTDTQYF. The CDR3 bases are TGTGCCAGCAGCCCGGGCAGCACAGATACGCAGTATTTT.